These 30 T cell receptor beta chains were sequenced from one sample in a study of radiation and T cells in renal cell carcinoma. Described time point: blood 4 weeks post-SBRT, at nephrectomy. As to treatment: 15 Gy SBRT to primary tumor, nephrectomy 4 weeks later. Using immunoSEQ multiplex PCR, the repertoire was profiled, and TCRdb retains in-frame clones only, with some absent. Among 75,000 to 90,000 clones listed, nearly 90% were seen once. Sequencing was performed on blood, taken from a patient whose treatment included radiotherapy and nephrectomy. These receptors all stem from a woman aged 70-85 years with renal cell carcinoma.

For the CDR3, the DNA is TGTGCCAGCAGTGGGGGACAGGGAGACACCGGGGAGCTGTTTTTT. Its translation is CASSGGQGDTGELFF. The chain recombines TRBV2 with TRBJ2-2, with TRBD1 matching 9 bases. Losses at the gene ends were 4 bases for V and 3 bases for J; bases not matched to a gene: 3. The germline CDR1 and CDR2 sequences are SNHLY and FYNNEI. The CDR3 is made up of 15 amino acids.

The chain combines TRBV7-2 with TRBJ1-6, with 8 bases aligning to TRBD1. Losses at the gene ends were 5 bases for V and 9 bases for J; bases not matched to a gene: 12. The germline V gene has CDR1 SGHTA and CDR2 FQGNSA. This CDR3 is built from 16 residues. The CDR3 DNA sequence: TGTGCCAGCAGCCCGGACAGGGAGGTCTTAGGTTCACCCCTCCACTTT. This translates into CASSPDREVLGSPLHF.

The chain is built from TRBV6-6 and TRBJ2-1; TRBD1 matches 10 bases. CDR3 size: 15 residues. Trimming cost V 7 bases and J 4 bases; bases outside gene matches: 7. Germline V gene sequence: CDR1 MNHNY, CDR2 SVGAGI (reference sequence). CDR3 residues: CASIARDRGYNEQFF. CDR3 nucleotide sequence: TGTGCCAGCATTGCCAGGGACAGGGGTTACAATGAGCAGTTCTTC.

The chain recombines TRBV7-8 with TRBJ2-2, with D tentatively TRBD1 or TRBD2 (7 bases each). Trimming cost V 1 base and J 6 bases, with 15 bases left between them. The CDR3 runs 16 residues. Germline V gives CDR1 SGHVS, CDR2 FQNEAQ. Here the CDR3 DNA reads TGTGCCAGCAGCTTAGAGATGCCAGGGGGGGCCGGGGAGCTGTTTTTT. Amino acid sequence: CASSLEMPGGAGELFF.

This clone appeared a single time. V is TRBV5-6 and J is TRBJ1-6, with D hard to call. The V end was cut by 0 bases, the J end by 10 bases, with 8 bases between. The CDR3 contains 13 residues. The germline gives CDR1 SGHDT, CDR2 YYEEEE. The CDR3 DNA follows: TGTGCCAGCAGCTTGGCCGGAGGATCACCCCTCCACTTT. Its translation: CASSLAGGSPLHF.

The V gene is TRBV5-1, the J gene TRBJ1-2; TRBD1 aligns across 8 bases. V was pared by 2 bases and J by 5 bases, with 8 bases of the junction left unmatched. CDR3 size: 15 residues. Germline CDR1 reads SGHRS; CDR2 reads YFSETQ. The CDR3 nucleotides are TGCGCCAGCAGCTTCGGGACAGGAGCCAGTTATGGCTACACCTTC. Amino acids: CASSFGTGASYGYTF.

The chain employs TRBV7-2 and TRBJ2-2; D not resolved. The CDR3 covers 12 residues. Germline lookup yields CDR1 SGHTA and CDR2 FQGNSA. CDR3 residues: CAEFANTGELFF. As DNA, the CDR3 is TGTGCTGAGTTCGCGAACACCGGGGAGCTGTTTTTT.

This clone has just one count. The CDR3, as DNA: TGTGCCAGCAGCTCCCAGGGTTTGCAGGCAAATCAGCCCCAGCATTTT. As protein: CASSSQGLQANQPQHF. The rearrangement joins TRBV7-2 to TRBJ1-5; possible D gene TRBD1, 5 bases. The germline V and J ends were trimmed by 4 bases and 4 bases, with 17 bases remaining between them. The germline gives CDR1 SGHTA, CDR2 FQGNSA. The CDR3 spans 16 residues.

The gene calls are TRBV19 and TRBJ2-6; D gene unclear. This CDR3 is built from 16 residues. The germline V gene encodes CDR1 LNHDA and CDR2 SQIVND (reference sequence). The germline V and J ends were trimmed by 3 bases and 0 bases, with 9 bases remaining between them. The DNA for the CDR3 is TGTGCCAGTAGTATCCCAGATTTCTCTGGGGCCAACGTCCTGACTTTC. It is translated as CASSIPDFSGANVLTF.

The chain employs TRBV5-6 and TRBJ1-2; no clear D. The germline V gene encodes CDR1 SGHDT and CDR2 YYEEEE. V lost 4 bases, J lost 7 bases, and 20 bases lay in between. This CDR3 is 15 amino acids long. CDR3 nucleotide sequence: TGTGCCAGCAGCCCACCGGGCCCTCCCGCCGGTGGCTACACCTTC. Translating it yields CASSPPGPPAGGYTF.

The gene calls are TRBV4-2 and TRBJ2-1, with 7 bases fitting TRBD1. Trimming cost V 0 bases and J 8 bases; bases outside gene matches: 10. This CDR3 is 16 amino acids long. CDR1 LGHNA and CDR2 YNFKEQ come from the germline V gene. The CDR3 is CASSQEARGKGYEQFF. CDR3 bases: TGTGCCAGCAGCCAAGAAGCCAGGGGGAAGGGCTATGAGCAGTTCTTC.

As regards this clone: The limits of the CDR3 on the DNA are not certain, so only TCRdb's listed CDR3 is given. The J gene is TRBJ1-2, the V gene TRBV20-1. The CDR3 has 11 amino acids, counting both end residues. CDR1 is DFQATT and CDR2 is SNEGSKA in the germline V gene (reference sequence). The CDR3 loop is CSSSGNYGYTF.

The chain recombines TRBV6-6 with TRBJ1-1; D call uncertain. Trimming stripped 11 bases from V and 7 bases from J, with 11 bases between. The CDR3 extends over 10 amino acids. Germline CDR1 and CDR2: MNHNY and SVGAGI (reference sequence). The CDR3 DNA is TGTGCCTCCAATTTGGGTGAAGCTTTCTTT. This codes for CASNLGEAFF.

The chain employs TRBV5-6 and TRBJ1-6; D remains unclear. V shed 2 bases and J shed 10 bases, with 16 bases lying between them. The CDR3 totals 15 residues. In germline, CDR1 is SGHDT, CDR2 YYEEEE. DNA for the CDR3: TGTGCCAGCAGCTTTGCCCCGGGATCTGTCTCACCCCTCCACTTT. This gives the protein CASSFAPGSVSPLHF.

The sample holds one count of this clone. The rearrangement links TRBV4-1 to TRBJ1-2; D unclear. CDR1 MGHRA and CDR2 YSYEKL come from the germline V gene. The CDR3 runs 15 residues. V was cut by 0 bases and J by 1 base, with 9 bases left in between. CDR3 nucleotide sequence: TGCGCCAGCAGCCAAGAGCTCGTCATTAACTATGGCTACACCTTC. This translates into CASSQELVINYGYTF.

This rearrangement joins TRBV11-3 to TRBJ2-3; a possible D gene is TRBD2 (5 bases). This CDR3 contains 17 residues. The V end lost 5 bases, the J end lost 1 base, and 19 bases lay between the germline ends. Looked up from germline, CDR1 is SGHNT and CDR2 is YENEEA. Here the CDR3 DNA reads TGTGCCAGCAGCGATAGCCTATTCGACGGGGGCACAGATACGCAGTATTTT. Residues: CASSDSLFDGGTDTQYF.

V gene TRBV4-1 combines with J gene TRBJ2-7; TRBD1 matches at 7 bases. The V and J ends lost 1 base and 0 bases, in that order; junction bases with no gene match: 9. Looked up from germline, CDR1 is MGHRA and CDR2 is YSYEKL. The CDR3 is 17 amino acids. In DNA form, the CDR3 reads TGCGCCAGCAGCCAAGCCTACGACAGGGTAAGCTCCTACGAGCAGTACTTC. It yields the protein CASSQAYDRVSSYEQYF.

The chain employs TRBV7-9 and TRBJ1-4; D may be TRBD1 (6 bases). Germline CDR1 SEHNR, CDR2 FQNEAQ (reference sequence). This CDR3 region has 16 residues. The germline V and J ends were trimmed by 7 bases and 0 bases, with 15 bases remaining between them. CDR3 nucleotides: TGTGCCAGCACCTTCCAGGGGCTGGCAACTAATGAAAAACTGTTTTTT. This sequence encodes CASTFQGLATNEKLFF.

In nucleotides, the CDR3 is TGTGCCAGCAGTTACGGCCAGGGACAGTACTTC. Encoded protein: CASSYGQGQYF. The chain employs TRBV6-5 and TRBJ2-7; weak D call: TRBD1 (5 bases). Germline V gene sequence: CDR1 MNHEY, CDR2 SVGAGI. This CDR3 is 11 amino acids long. Between the trimmed V and J ends, which lost 2 bases and 10 bases, there was a span of 9 bases.

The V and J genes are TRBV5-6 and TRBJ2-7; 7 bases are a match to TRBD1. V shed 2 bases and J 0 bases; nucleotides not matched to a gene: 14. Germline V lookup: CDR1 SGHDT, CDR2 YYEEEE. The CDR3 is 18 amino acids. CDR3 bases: TGTGCCAGCAGCTTCGACCCGACGGGACAGCGATACTCCTACGAGCAGTACTTC. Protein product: CASSFDPTGQRYSYEQYF.

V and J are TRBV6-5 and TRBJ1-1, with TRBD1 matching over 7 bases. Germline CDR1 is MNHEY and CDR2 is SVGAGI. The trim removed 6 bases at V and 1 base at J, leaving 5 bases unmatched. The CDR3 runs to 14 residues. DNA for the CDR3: TGTGCCAGCAGAAGGGACAGAAAGAACACTGAAGCTTTCTTT. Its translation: CASRRDRKNTEAFF.

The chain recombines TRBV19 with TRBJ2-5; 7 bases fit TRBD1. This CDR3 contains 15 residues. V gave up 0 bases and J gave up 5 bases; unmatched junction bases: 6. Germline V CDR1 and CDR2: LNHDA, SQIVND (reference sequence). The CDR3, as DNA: TGTGCCAGTAGTATAGATGGGACAGCACGGGAGACCCAGTACTTC. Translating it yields CASSIDGTARETQYF.

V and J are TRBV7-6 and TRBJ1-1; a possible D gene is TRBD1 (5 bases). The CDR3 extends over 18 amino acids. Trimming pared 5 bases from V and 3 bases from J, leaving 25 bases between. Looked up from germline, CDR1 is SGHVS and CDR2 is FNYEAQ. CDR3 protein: CASSLLRIPQGEDTEAFF. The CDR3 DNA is TGTGCCAGCAGCCTATTACGAATTCCCCAGGGTGAGGACACTGAAGCTTTCTTT.

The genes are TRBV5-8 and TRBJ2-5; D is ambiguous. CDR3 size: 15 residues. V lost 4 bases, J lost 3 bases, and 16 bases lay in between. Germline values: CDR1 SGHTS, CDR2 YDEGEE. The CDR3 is CASSPRTEIKETQYF. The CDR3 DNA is TGTGCCAGCAGCCCTAGGACGGAGATTAAAGAGACCCAGTACTTC. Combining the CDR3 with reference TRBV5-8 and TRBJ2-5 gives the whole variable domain EAGVTQSPTHLIKTRGQQATLRCSPISGHTSVYWYQQALGLGLQFLLWYDEGEERNRGNFPPRFSGRQFPNYSSELNVNALELEDSALYLCASSPRTEIKETQYFGPGTRLLVL.

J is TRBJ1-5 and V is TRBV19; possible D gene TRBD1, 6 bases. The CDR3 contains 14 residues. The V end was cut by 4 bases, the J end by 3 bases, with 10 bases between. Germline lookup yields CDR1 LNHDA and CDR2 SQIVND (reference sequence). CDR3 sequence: CASSNPGANQPQHF. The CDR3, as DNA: TGTGCCAGTAGTAATCCAGGGGCCAATCAGCCCCAGCATTTT.

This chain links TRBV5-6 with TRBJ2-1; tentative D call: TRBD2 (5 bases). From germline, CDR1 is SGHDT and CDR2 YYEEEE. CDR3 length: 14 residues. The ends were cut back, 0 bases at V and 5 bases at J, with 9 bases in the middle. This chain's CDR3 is CASSLDSRDNEQFF. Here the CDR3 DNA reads TGTGCCAGCAGCTTGGACTCGAGGGACAATGAGCAGTTCTTC.

As DNA, the CDR3 is TGTGCCAGTAGTTCCCAGGGGCTGAACACTGAAGCTTTCTTT. Its translation is CASSSQGLNTEAFF. This sequence joins TRBV19 and TRBJ1-1, with D maybe TRBD1 (6 bases). Germline V CDR1 and CDR2: LNHDA, SQIVND (reference sequence). Trimming took off 5 bases at V and 0 bases at J, with 10 bases between the two ends. The CDR3 length is 14 residues.

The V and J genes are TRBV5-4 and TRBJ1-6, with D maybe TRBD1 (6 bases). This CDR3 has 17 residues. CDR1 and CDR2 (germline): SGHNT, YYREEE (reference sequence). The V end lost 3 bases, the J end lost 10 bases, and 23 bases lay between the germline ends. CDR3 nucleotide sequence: TGTGCCAGCAGCTCCATGAACGGTCTCAGGGGTCGGTCACCCCTCCACTTT. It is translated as CASSSMNGLRGRSPLHF.

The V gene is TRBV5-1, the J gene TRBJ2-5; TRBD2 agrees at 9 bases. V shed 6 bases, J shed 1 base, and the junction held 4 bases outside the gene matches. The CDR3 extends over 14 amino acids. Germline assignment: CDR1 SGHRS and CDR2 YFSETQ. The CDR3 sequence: CASNSGGLQETQYF. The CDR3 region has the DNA TGCGCCAGCAATAGCGGGGGCCTCCAAGAGACCCAGTACTTC.

The CDR3 coding sequence is TGTGCCAGCAGCGGACAGGGGAACACTGAAGCTTTCTTT. It encodes CASSGQGNTEAFF. The rearrangement joins TRBV7-9 to TRBJ1-1; 8 bases map to TRBD1. There are 13 residues in the CDR3. V trimming: 5 bases; J trimming: 1 base; junction bases outside the gene matches: 0. Germline V gene data show CDR1 as SEHNR and CDR2 as FQNEAQ (reference sequence).